The 27 T cell receptor beta chains reported below all come from one sample, sequenced in a study of CD8+ T cells in alopecia areata. Once RNA had been extracted, it was reverse transcribed into cDNA to act as the sequencing template. Data came from immunoSEQ multiplex PCR; TCRdb stores just in-frame clones and leaves some out. The sample contains about 210,000 clones, 50% to 75% of which appear only once. Treatment here: oral pan-JAK inhibitor, 5-10 mg twice daily. Source: CD4+ T cells sorted from blood, taken at week 4, from a patient treated with tofacitinib. The source is a human donor with alopecia areata.

The CDR3 sequence is CSAPNYNEQFF. Here the CDR3 DNA reads TGCAGTGCTCCTAACTACAATGAGCAGTTCTTC. The chain carries TRBV20-1 and TRBJ2-1; D remains ambiguous. The CDR3 totals 11 residues. CDR1 and CDR2 (germline): DFQATT, SNEGSKA (reference sequence). Trimming took off 5 bases at V and 3 bases at J, with 5 bases between the two ends.

The chain carries TRBV6-1 and TRBJ1-6; tentative D call: TRBD1 (5 bases). Germline CDR1 and CDR2: MNHNS and SASEGT. The CDR3 covers 14 residues. V gave up 3 bases and J gave up 3 bases, with 6 bases separating them. CDR3 sequence (DNA): TGTGCCAGCAGTGACAGGGACTATAATTCACCCCTCCACTTT. It codes for CASSDRDYNSPLHF.

The chain employs TRBV7-2 and TRBJ2-6; 9 bases match TRBD1. This CDR3 contains 18 residues. Germline values: CDR1 SGHTA, CDR2 FQGNSA. V shed 5 bases, J shed 2 bases, and the junction held 10 bases outside the gene matches. Here the CDR3 reads CASSRTPGQGTGANVLTF. The CDR3 DNA reads TGTGCCAGCAGCCGAACTCCGGGACAGGGTACTGGGGCCAACGTCCTGACTTTC. The whole variable domain, remainder taken from reference TRBV7-2 and TRBJ2-6, is GAGVSQSPSNKVTEKGKDVELRCDPISGHTALYWYRQSLGQGLEFLIYFQGNSAPDKSGLPSDRFSAERTGGSVSTLTIQRTQQEDSAVYLCASSRTPGQGTGANVLTFGAGSRLTVL.

The CDR3 coding sequence is TGTGCCAGCAGCCCCTTGACGGAGACTGGGGAGCAGTTCTTC. Its protein product is CASSPLTETGEQFF. The chain joins TRBV9 to TRBJ2-1; D gene uncertain. Trimming took 4 bases from V and 10 from J, leaving 18 bases between them. The CDR3 extends over 14 amino acids. Germline V CDR1 and CDR2: SGDLS, YYNGEE.

This chain links TRBV7-6 with TRBJ1-1; D gene ambiguous. V lost 4 bases, J lost 5 bases, and 11 bases lay in between. There are 13 residues in the CDR3. Germline CDR1 is SGHVS and CDR2 is FNYEAQ. The CDR3: CASSSAQMTEAFF. The CDR3 DNA sequence: TGTGCCAGCAGCTCAGCACAGATGACTGAAGCTTTCTTT.

For this clone: At one boundary the junction diverges from the germline segment, which might be a read error. J is TRBJ2-3 and V is TRBV18; D remains unclear. CDR1 is KGHSH and CDR2 is LQKENI in the germline V gene. The CDR3 runs to 14 residues. The CDR3 spells CASSPPWRTDSQYF. Written as DNA, the CDR3 is TGTGCCAGCTCACCTCCCTGGCGCACAGATTCGCAGTATTTT.

This clone occurred a few times. This CDR3 is also generated by other DNA sequences in the sample. The rearrangement links TRBV2 to TRBJ2-5; D remains ambiguous. V lost 3 bases and J 5 bases, leaving 1 base between the germline ends. The CDR3 contains 10 residues. CDR1 is SNHLY and CDR2 is FYNNEI in the germline V gene. The CDR3 region has the DNA TGTGCCAGCAGTGAGGAGACCCAGTACTTC. Encoded protein: CASSEETQYF.

The chain has TRBV7-2 and TRBJ2-5, with 8 bases lining up with TRBD1. Germline loops: CDR1 SGHTA, CDR2 FQGNSA. The CDR3 contains 14 residues. V lost 4 bases to trimming and J lost 6 bases; unmatched junction nucleotides: 7. The CDR3 DNA reads TGTGCCAGCAGCTCCGACAGGGGTGGGAAGACCCAGTACTTC. Encoded protein: CASSSDRGGKTQYF.

In regard to this clone: A read error may account for a junction end that differs from germline. This chain joins TRBV6-1 and TRBJ1-5; D call uncertain. The CDR3 extends over 17 amino acids. Germline assignment: CDR1 MNHNS and CDR2 SASEGT. The CDR3 DNA reads TGTACCAGCAGTGGCTTGACAAACCTCCTGGGCAATCAGCCCCAGCATTTT. Its protein product is CTSSGLTNLLGNQPQHF.

The gene calls are TRBV27 and TRBJ1-2, with D possibly matching TRBD1 (5 bases). Trimming shortened V by 7 bases and J by 4 bases, and 19 bases separated the two germline ends. CDR3 length: 15 amino acids. The germline V gene has CDR1 MNHEY and CDR2 SMNVEV (reference sequence). This CDR3 reads CASTNLRGRSYGYTF. In nucleotides, the CDR3 is TGTGCCAGCACCAACCTCCGGGGCCGATCCTATGGCTACACCTTC.

The rearrangement uses TRBV29-1 and TRBJ1-5; 8 bases agree with TRBD1. This CDR3 comprises 12 residues. Germline V gene lookup returns CDR1 SQVTM and CDR2 ANQGSEA. V lost 4 bases, J lost 5 bases, and 1 base stayed unmatched. Here the CDR3 DNA reads TGCAGCGTTGGGACAGGGCATCAGCCCCAGCATTTT. It specifies CSVGTGHQPQHF. Complete variable domain (other parts from reference TRBV29-1 and TRBJ1-5): SAVISQKPSRDICQRGTSLTIQCQVDSQVTMMFWYRQQPGQSLTLIATANQGSEATYESGFVIDKFPISRPNLTFSTLTVSNMSPEDSSIYLCSVGTGHQPQHFGDGTRLSIL.

This chain connects TRBV9 to TRBJ2-3; D may correspond to TRBD1 or TRBD2 (5 bases each). The CDR3 loop spans 13 amino acids. V gave up 4 bases and J gave up 8 bases, with 14 bases separating them. Germline loops: CDR1 SGDLS, CDR2 YYNGEE. The CDR3 protein is CASSPRTRGTQYF. CDR3 DNA sequence: TGTGCCAGCAGCCCCCGAACGAGGGGTACGCAGTATTTT.

This clone was counted between two and nine times. The chain recombines TRBV10-3 with TRBJ2-3; D is ambiguous. The CDR3 spans 14 residues. The V gene's germline CDR1 is ENHRY and CDR2 SYGVKD. Trimming cost V 0 bases and J 2 bases, with 6 bases left between them. The CDR3 DNA reads TGTGCCATCAGTGAGTCGATCCCCACAGATACGCAGTATTTT. Residues: CAISESIPTDTQYF.

The chain combines TRBV30 with TRBJ2-7; 8 nucleotides align to TRBD2. CDR1 is GTSNPN, CDR2 SVGIG, per germline (reference sequence). The CDR3 extends over 13 amino acids. With V trimmed by 4 bases and J by 3 bases, 5 bases remained unmatched. The CDR3 protein is CAWNGGAYYEQYF. CDR3 bases: TGTGCCTGGAACGGGGGGGCTTACTACGAGCAGTACTTC.

The chain is built from TRBV5-1 and TRBJ2-6; D is possibly TRBD1 (6 bases). Deletions cut 4 bases from V and 2 bases from J, with 10 bases between. Looked up from germline, CDR1 is SGHRS and CDR2 is YFSETQ. The CDR3 covers 15 residues. For the CDR3, the DNA is TGCGCCAGCAGCGCTCGACAGGCTGGGGCCAACGTCCTGACTTTC. Protein sequence: CASSARQAGANVLTF.

The chain is built from TRBV5-6 and TRBJ2-4; D not certain. The CDR3 has 14 amino acids. Between the trimmed V and J ends, which lost 4 bases and 6 bases, there was a span of 14 bases. Germline values: CDR1 SGHDT, CDR2 YYEEEE. CDR3 sequence (DNA): TGTGCCAGCAGCGGAAGGTCCGGTGGAAACATTCAGTACTTC. This codes for CASSGRSGGNIQYF.

The V gene is TRBV20-1, the J gene TRBJ1-2; D is undetermined. Trimming left V 7 bases short and J 0 bases short, with 6 bases between. The CDR3 runs 11 residues. Germline CDR1 DFQATT, CDR2 SNEGSKA (reference sequence). CDR3 in amino acids: CSEQSNYGYTF. The CDR3 nucleotides are TGCAGTGAACAGTCTAACTATGGCTACACCTTC.

This CDR3 reads CASSPPPGVVETQYF. The CDR3, as DNA: TGCGCCAGCAGCCCGCCCCCAGGGGTGGTGGAGACCCAGTACTTC. The J gene is TRBJ2-5, the V gene TRBV5-1, with a weak D call TRBD1 (6 bases). The CDR3 sequence is 15 residues long. Germline V gene sequence: CDR1 SGHRS, CDR2 YFSETQ. V was clipped by 4 bases and J by 5 bases, with 18 bases between them.

The rearrangement joins TRBV20-1 to TRBJ1-5; D not certain. Germline CDR1 reads DFQATT; CDR2 reads SNEGSKA (reference sequence). The V end lost 7 bases, the J end lost 7 bases, and 5 bases lay between the germline ends. The CDR3 runs 9 residues. CDR3 protein: CSVGQPQHF. CDR3 sequence (DNA): TGCAGTGTAGGGCAGCCCCAGCATTTT.

In this sample, this clone turned up a few times. The CDR3 protein is CAWSRTDLRETQYF. CDR3 DNA sequence: TGTGCCTGGAGTCGGACGGACCTACGGGAGACCCAGTACTTC. The chain links TRBV30 to TRBJ2-5; D uncertain. Germline CDR1 GTSNPN, CDR2 SVGIG (reference sequence). This CDR3 is 14 amino acids long. V was cut by 2 bases and J by 5 bases, with 15 bases left in between.

The chain recombines TRBV12-5 with TRBJ2-1; 7 bases line up with TRBD2. Germline trimming cut 1 base from V and 6 bases from J; bases unmatched to any gene: 6. Germline assignment: CDR1 LGHNT and CDR2 FRNRAP. This CDR3 spans 15 amino acids. The CDR3 DNA reads as TGTGCTAGTGGTTTGGAAGCGGGGTTGGGCAATGAGCAGTTCTTC. Residues: CASGLEAGLGNEQFF.

This chain joins TRBV5-1 and TRBJ2-2; the D gene is possibly TRBD1 (5 bases). V was shortened by 1 base and J by 0 bases, with 16 bases between the two germline ends. Germline loops: CDR1 SGHRS, CDR2 YFSETQ. This CDR3 comprises 18 residues. Here the CDR3 reads CASSLRARVGANTGELFF. DNA of the CDR3: TGCGCCAGCAGCTTGCGTGCCAGGGTGGGCGCGAACACCGGGGAGCTGTTTTTT. The full variable domain, completed using reference TRBV5-1 and TRBJ2-2, is KAGVTQTPRYLIKTRGQQVTLSCSPISGHRSVSWYQQTPGQGLQFLFEYFSETQRNKGNFPGRFSGRQFSNSRSEMNVSTLELGDSALYLCASSLRARVGANTGELFFGEGSRLTVL.

The chain combines TRBV11-1 with TRBJ2-3; 10 positions match TRBD2. Germline CDR1 reads SGHAT; CDR2 reads FQDESV (reference sequence). CDR3 length equals 16 residues. V lost 3 bases and J lost 1; bases outside the gene matches: 4. CDR3 residues: CASSFGTSGGTDTQYF. In nucleotides, the CDR3 is TGTGCCAGCAGCTTTGGTACTAGCGGGGGCACAGATACGCAGTATTTT. Together with reference TRBV11-1 and TRBJ2-3, the CDR3 gives the full variable domain: EAEVAQSPRYKITEKSQAVAFWCDPISGHATLYWYRQILGQGPELLVQFQDESVVDDSQLPKDRFSAERLKGVDSTLKIQPAELGDSAMYLCASSFGTSGGTDTQYFGPGTRLTVL.

V gene TRBV29-1 combines with J gene TRBJ2-1, with 7 bases aligning to TRBD1. The V gene end was trimmed by 6 bases and the J gene end by 8 bases; junction bases not matched to a gene: 4. CDR1 is SQVTM and CDR2 is ANQGSEA in the germline V gene. The CDR3 covers 11 residues. CDR3: CSVKTGDEQFF. The CDR3 DNA follows: TGCAGCGTAAAAACAGGGGATGAGCAGTTCTTC.

CDR3 residues: CASSSRGWRNTEAFF. The CDR3 DNA sequence: TGTGCCAGCAGCTCCAGGGGGTGGAGGAACACTGAAGCTTTCTTT. The chain links TRBV13 to TRBJ1-1; TRBD1 agrees at 7 bases. Per germline, CDR1 PRHDT and CDR2 FYEKMQ (reference sequence). V lost 4 bases, J lost 1 base, and 6 bases stayed unmatched. This CDR3 region has 15 residues. Full variable domain (remainder filled in from reference TRBV13 and TRBJ1-1): AAGVIQSPRHLIKEKRETATLKCYPIPRHDTVYWYQQGPGQDPQFLISFYEKMQSDKGSIPDRFSAQQFSDYHSELNMSSLELGDSALYFCASSSRGWRNTEAFFGQGTRLTVV.

The chain has TRBV28 and TRBJ2-1; D ambiguous. This CDR3 region has 14 residues. Germline loops: CDR1 MDHEN, CDR2 SYDVKM. The V and J ends lost 2 bases and 1 base respectively, with 6 bases between them. CDR3 region: CASSLGGSYNEQFF. Here the CDR3 DNA reads TGTGCCAGCAGTTTAGGTGGATCCTACAATGAGCAGTTCTTC.

The chain employs TRBV2 and TRBJ2-7; no clear D. The V end was cut by 4 bases, the J end by 6 bases, with 10 bases between. Germline CDR1 and CDR2: SNHLY and FYNNEI. This CDR3 is 12 amino acids long. CDR3 in DNA: TGTGCCAGCAGTGTTGAGTTCCTCGAGCAGTACTTC. Protein product: CASSVEFLEQYF.